What follows are 22 T cell receptor beta chains derived from one specimen sequenced in a study of technical replicates of blood from several donors. The table came from immunoSEQ multiplex PCR; TCRdb's copy has only in-frame clones and leaves some out. The table lists 9,000 to 15,000 clones, 94% of them singletons. Sequenced material: PBMCs. These receptor sequences come from a human donor in good health.

The chain joins TRBV6-1 to TRBJ2-3; 7 bases are a match to TRBD1. V shed 6 bases and J 2 bases; nucleotides not matched to a gene: 8. The CDR3 extends over 15 amino acids. CDR1 MNHNS and CDR2 SASEGT come from the germline V gene. The CDR3 DNA follows: TGTGCCAGCAGCATTACAGGGGCCAACACAGATACGCAGTATTTT. Translated: CASSITGANTDTQYF.

This chain connects TRBV2 to TRBJ2-1, with TRBD2 identical over 8 bases. The germline gives CDR1 SNHLY, CDR2 FYNNEI. V trimming: 9 bases; J trimming: 9 bases; junction bases outside the gene matches: 10. This CDR3 contains 13 residues. The CDR3 loop is CASKMEAGVEQFF. In DNA form, the CDR3 reads TGTGCCAGTAAAATGGAAGCGGGGGTTGAGCAGTTCTTC.

V is TRBV4-2 and J is TRBJ2-7, with 11 bases fitting TRBD2. From germline, CDR1 is LGHNA and CDR2 YNFKEQ. V shed 2 bases and J 3 bases; nucleotides not matched to a gene: 3. The CDR3 runs 15 residues. The chain's CDR3 is CASSQQLAGVYEQYF. Written as DNA, the CDR3 is TGTGCCAGCAGCCAACAACTAGCGGGGGTCTACGAGCAGTACTTC.

This rearrangement joins TRBV9 to TRBJ2-7, with 8 bases that match TRBD2. The V segment lost 0 bases and the J segment 0 bases; nucleotides outside the gene matches: 8. CDR1 is SGDLS and CDR2 is YYNGEE in the germline V gene. CDR3 length: 17 amino acids. CDR3 bases: TGTGCCAGCAGCGTAGAGGGGGTGACTAGCGCCTCCTACGAGCAGTACTTC. Translation: CASSVEGVTSASYEQYF.

The table lists this clone with a count of one. The gene calls are TRBV30 and TRBJ2-3; 7 bases line up with TRBD1. V dropped 4 bases and J dropped 1; count of bases not matched to a gene: 5. This CDR3 region has 14 residues. Germline V gene lookup returns CDR1 GTSNPN and CDR2 SVGIG (reference sequence). The CDR3 spells CAWNRGMGTDTQYF. CDR3 DNA: TGTGCCTGGAACAGGGGAATGGGCACAGATACGCAGTATTTT.

V and J are TRBV4-1 and TRBJ2-7; a weak D match, TRBD2 (6 bases). The germline gives CDR1 MGHRA, CDR2 YSYEKL. This CDR3 spans 21 amino acids. V was cut by 0 bases and J by 2 bases, with 29 bases left in between. The CDR3 bases are TGCGCCAGCAGCCAAGATCCCGCGGGGCCCCTCGGACTAACCCTCCCCTACGAGCAGTACTTC. This gives the protein CASSQDPAGPLGLTLPYEQYF.

The J gene is TRBJ2-7, the V gene TRBV10-3, with 7 nucleotides matching TRBD2. The CDR3 has 13 amino acids. Trimming removed 8 bases from V and 0 bases from J; junction bases left unmatched: 4. Germline V CDR1 and CDR2: ENHRY, SYGVKD. CDR3 coding DNA: TGTGCCATCGGGGAGGGAATCTCCTACGAGCAGTACTTC. Its protein product is CAIGEGISYEQYF.

V is TRBV9 and J is TRBJ2-1; 15 nucleotides match TRBD2. CDR3 length: 16 residues. V lost 4 bases, J lost 8 bases, and 7 bases stayed unmatched. Germline CDR1 reads SGDLS; CDR2 reads YYNGEE. CDR3 amino acids: CASSRTSGRAHDEQFF. The DNA of the CDR3 is TGTGCCAGCAGCAGGACTAGCGGGAGGGCCCACGATGAGCAGTTCTTC.

About this clone itself: At one boundary the junction diverges from the germline segment, which might be a read error. The chain is built from TRBV4-2 and TRBJ2-7; perhaps TRBD1 as D (6 bases). CDR1 is LGHNA, CDR2 YNFKEQ, per germline. The CDR3 consists of 16 residues. CDR3 amino acids: CASSEEGLGASYEQYF. The CDR3 nucleotides are TGTGCCAGCAGCGAAGAGGGCTTGGGGGCCTCCTACGAGCAGTACTTC.

This chain links TRBV29-1 with TRBJ2-5, with D perhaps matching TRBD2 (6 bases). Trimming took off 8 bases at V and 5 bases at J, with 18 bases between the two ends. This CDR3 spans 13 amino acids. The germline CDR1 and CDR2 sequences are SQVTM and ANQGSEA. CDR3 DNA: TGCAGCATCGGAGGGCAGGGAGCGGAGACCCAGTACTTC. Translation gives CSIGGQGAETQYF.

The chain couples TRBV28 to TRBJ2-4, with 12 bases aligning to TRBD1. J gave up 3 bases and V 6 bases, and 12 bases lay outside the gene matches. Germline values: CDR1 MDHEN, CDR2 SYDVKM. This CDR3 has 18 residues. CDR3 nucleotides: TGTGCCAGCAGCTTGGGGACAGGGGGCGCGGGTGACAAAAACATTCAGTACTTC. This codes for CASSLGTGGAGDKNIQYF.

The rearrangement joins TRBV6-1 to TRBJ2-3, with 9 bases matching TRBD1. V was clipped by 7 bases and J by 1 base; unmatched bases: 6. There are 15 residues in the CDR3. Germline CDR1 and CDR2: MNHNS and SASEGT. DNA for the CDR3: TGTGCCAGCACCCCCCGGGACAGGGGCACAGATACGCAGTATTTT. The encoded protein is CASTPRDRGTDTQYF.

The rearrangement joins TRBV5-5 to TRBJ1-1, with unresolved D. V lost 1 base and J lost 0, with 10 bases in between. Germline V CDR1 and CDR2: SGHKS, YYEKEE (reference sequence). The CDR3 contains 15 residues. In nucleotides, the CDR3 is TGTGCCAGCAGCTTGTATGAGTTAATGAACACTGAAGCTTTCTTT. Its translation: CASSLYELMNTEAFF.

The chain has TRBV28 and TRBJ2-7; TRBD1 matches 7 bases. V dropped 1 base and J dropped 6; count of bases not matched to a gene: 9. CDR1 is MDHEN and CDR2 is SYDVKM in the germline V gene. This CDR3 contains 15 residues. The CDR3 spells CASSLSRQGHLEQYF. DNA of the CDR3: TGTGCCAGCAGTTTATCGAGACAGGGCCACCTCGAGCAGTACTTC.

The rearrangement joins TRBV5-1 to TRBJ2-1, with D possibly TRBD1 on 6 matching bases. The V and J ends lost 7 bases and 9 bases respectively, with 23 bases between them. CDR1 is SGHRS, CDR2 YFSETQ, per germline. The CDR3 loop spans 15 amino acids. In DNA, the CDR3 is TGCGCCAGCTCACAGGGTCTACAGGGACGAGCTGAGCAGTTCTTC. This codes for CASSQGLQGRAEQFF.

The J gene is TRBJ2-1, the V gene TRBV5-1; maybe TRBD2 (6 bases). The V and J ends lost 0 bases and 5 bases respectively, with 6 bases between them. The germline gives CDR1 SGHRS, CDR2 YFSETQ. This CDR3 is built from 13 residues. CDR3 residues: CASSLAGDNEQFF. The CDR3 nucleotides read TGCGCCAGCAGCTTGGCGGGGGACAATGAGCAGTTCTTC. Complete variable domain (other parts from reference TRBV5-1 and TRBJ2-1): KAGVTQTPRYLIKTRGQQVTLSCSPISGHRSVSWYQQTPGQGLQFLFEYFSETQRNKGNFPGRFSGRQFSNSRSEMNVSTLELGDSALYLCASSLAGDNEQFFGPGTRLTVL.

The gene calls are TRBV7-6 and TRBJ2-1, with 7 bases aligning to TRBD2. Germline trimming cut 6 bases from V and 1 base from J; bases unmatched to any gene: 21. Germline values: CDR1 SGHVS, CDR2 FNYEAQ. CDR3 length equals 20 residues. In DNA, the CDR3 is TGTGCCAGCAGTTCAAAATGGTCGGAGGGAGGGCCCTTTTCCTACAATGAGCAGTTCTTC. Its protein product is CASSSKWSEGGPFSYNEQFF.

The chain uses TRBV28 and TRBJ2-7; 8 positions agree with TRBD1. CDR1 and CDR2 from the germline V gene are MDHEN and SYDVKM. CDR3 length: 13 amino acids. The trim removed 7 bases at V and 2 bases at J, leaving 4 bases unmatched. CDR3 DNA sequence: TGTGCCAGCATCCCGGGACAGGCCTACGAGCAGTACTTC. Protein sequence: CASIPGQAYEQYF.

This clone was recorded only once. V gene TRBV19 combines with J gene TRBJ1-1; 10 bases fit TRBD1. Trimming cost V 8 bases and J 6 bases; bases outside gene matches: 15. This CDR3 is built from 16 residues. Germline V gene sequence: CDR1 LNHDA, CDR2 SQIVND (reference sequence). The CDR3 loop is CASSDGAKGTGAEAFF. CDR3 nucleotides: TGTGCCAGTTCTGACGGGGCAAAAGGGACAGGGGCTGAAGCTTTCTTT.

This clone was seen a single time. The chain uses TRBV27 and TRBJ2-7, with 9 positions matching TRBD1. Germline V gene sequence: CDR1 MNHEY, CDR2 SMNVEV (reference sequence). This CDR3 contains 16 residues. Trimming removed 4 bases from V and 3 bases from J; junction bases left unmatched: 10. This chain's CDR3 is CASSSLSGTGYYEQYF. The CDR3 coding sequence is TGTGCCAGCAGTTCCTTGAGCGGGACAGGGTACTACGAGCAGTACTTC.

This chain connects TRBV6-5 to TRBJ2-7; unclear D gene. There are 12 residues in the CDR3. Germline CDR1 is MNHEY and CDR2 is SVGAGI. Between the trimmed V and J ends, which lost 6 bases and 5 bases, there was a span of 11 bases. The chain's CDR3 is CASRSLDHEQYF. CDR3 coding DNA: TGTGCCAGCAGGTCGCTAGACCACGAGCAGTACTTC.

V and J are TRBV7-3 and TRBJ2-3; D may be TRBD2 (6 bases). Trimming left V 7 bases short and J 4 bases short, with 15 bases between. In germline, CDR1 is SGHTA, CDR2 FQGTGA. There are 14 residues in the CDR3. The CDR3 loop is CASTHGGWADTQYF. The CDR3 DNA follows: TGTGCCAGCACCCATGGAGGGTGGGCAGATACGCAGTATTTT.